The following is a T cell receptor beta chain sequence with its context. Cohorts were assigned according to the clinical history that participants reported. This entry is derived from a study of blood T cell repertoires in COVID-19. Some clones are missing from TCRdb's copy, which holds only in-frame ones; the method was immunoSEQ multiplex PCR. This table holds hundreds of thousands of clones, 84% found once. Trimming removed 3 bases at V and 2 bases at J, with 16 bases between. The CDR3 is 17 amino acids. Germline lookup yields CDR1 MDHEN and CDR2 SYDVKM. The sequence came from a woman between 40 and 55 years old who had recovered from COVID-19. Material: PBMCs or T cells enriched from blood (not recorded which). The chain couples TRBV28 to TRBJ1-4; tentatively, D is TRBD1 (6 bases). The CDR3 sequence is CASSFEVFGGTNEKLFF. CDR3 coding DNA: TGTGCCAGCAGTTTTGAGGTTTTTGGGGGCACTAATGAAAAACTGTTTTTT. The full variable domain, rest sourced from reference TRBV28 and TRBJ1-4, is DVKVTQSSRYLVKRTGEKVFLECVQDMDHENMFWYRQDPGLGLRLIYFSYDVKMKEKGDIPEGYSVSREKKERFSLILESASTNQTSMYLCASSFEVFGGTNEKLFFGSGTQLSVL.